This T cell receptor (beta chain) was found in a study of blood T cells in healthy people across ages. Germline V CDR1 and CDR2: DFQATT, SNEGSKA (reference sequence). The length of the CDR3 is 15 residues. A second 7 to 11 cycle PCR used barcoded and J-beta primers. TCRdb independently ran MiXCR on the 5' RACE reads; one entry per CDR3 protein. In the table there are roughly 1.7 million distinct CDR3 sequences, 30% to 35% of which are singletons. Sequencing was performed on blood. V usage is TRBV20-1 and J usage is TRBJ2-7; 10 nucleotides line up with TRBD1. The last part of the DNA fits TRBJ2-5 better; the J call may be wrong. The TCR was taken from a woman between 25 and 40 years old in good health. CDR3 DNA sequence: TGCAGTGCTAGAGATGACAGGGGGCGGAAGGAGACCCAGTACTTC. Its protein is CSARDDRGRKETQYF.